This T cell receptor (beta chain) is drawn from a study of T cells after yellow fever vaccination. The CDR3 sequence is 15 residues long. The germline CDR1 and CDR2 sequences are KGHDR and SFDVKD. With 3 bases removed from V and 3 bases from J, the gap between germline ends came to 10 bases. The study made its TCR cDNA through 5'RACE template switching. That step introduced a universal primer site along with UMIs. TCRdb fed the 5' RACE reads into MiXCR, producing one record per CDR3 protein. The repertoire holds roughly 300,000 distinct CDR3 sequences, with roughly 7% as singletons. The study, taken as a whole, reports: It was the secondary response that reached its peak faster, day 5 versus 15, but it was weaker.

A word on this clonotype: Its antigen is unknown.

The specimen was PBMCs, collected 45 days after the first yellow fever vaccination. The sequence was obtained from a man aged 18-30 years who received the YFV17D yellow fever vaccine. The chain couples TRBV24-1 to TRBJ2-2, with D perhaps matching TRBD1 (5 bases). This chain's CDR3 is CATSDPSRDTGELFF. CDR3 nucleotide sequence: TGTGCCACCAGTGATCCCTCCAGGGACACCGGGGAGCTGTTTTTT.